These 22 T cell receptor beta chains were all obtained from the same sample, sequenced in a study of blood T cell repertoires in COVID-19. The protocol was immunoSEQ multiplex PCR, while the TCRdb copy is restricted to in-frame clones and leaves out a portion. The data show 120,000 or so clones, 88% seen once. The sample consisted of peripheral blood. These receptors came from a human donor in a cohort sampled during active COVID-19.

The gene calls are TRBV20-1 and TRBJ1-2; D uncertain. The germline V gene has CDR1 DFQATT and CDR2 SNEGSKA (reference sequence). Deletions cut 2 bases from V and 7 bases from J, with 8 bases between. The CDR3 is made up of 11 amino acids. The CDR3 sequence is CSARKGSGYTF. DNA for the CDR3: TGCAGTGCTAGAAAAGGGAGTGGCTACACCTTC.

The chain employs TRBV5-1 and TRBJ2-1; 10 bases are a match to TRBD2. CDR3 length: 16 amino acids. V was clipped by 0 bases and J by 8 bases; unmatched bases: 8. Germline V gene sequence: CDR1 SGHRS, CDR2 YFSETQ. CDR3 coding DNA: TGCGCCAGCAGCTTGGCGACTAGCGGGCCCATGGATGAGCAGTTCTTC. This translates into CASSLATSGPMDEQFF.

This chain uses TRBV5-1 with TRBJ2-1, with 8 bases lining up with TRBD1. V lost 7 bases, J lost 3 bases, and 9 bases stayed unmatched. The CDR3 loop spans 15 amino acids. Germline V gene sequence: CDR1 SGHRS, CDR2 YFSETQ. The CDR3 protein is CASELGQGLYNEQFF. CDR3 nucleotides: TGCGCCAGCGAGTTAGGACAGGGCCTCTACAATGAGCAGTTCTTC.

The CDR3 loop reads CASSLYSGRPNTDTQYF. In DNA form, the CDR3 reads TGTGCCAGCAGCTTGTATAGCGGGAGGCCGAACACAGATACGCAGTATTTT. The rearrangement uses TRBV5-5 and TRBJ2-3, with 10 bases that match TRBD2. With 1 base clipped from V and 2 bases from J, the junction kept 7 bases outside the gene matches. The CDR3 has 17 residues. In germline, CDR1 is SGHKS, CDR2 YYEKEE (reference sequence).

The V call is TRBV30, the J call TRBJ1-2; tentative D call: TRBD1 (5 bases). From germline, CDR1 is GTSNPN and CDR2 SVGIG (reference sequence). This CDR3 has 14 residues. With 2 bases removed from V and 4 bases from J, the gap between germline ends came to 14 bases. The CDR3 coding sequence is TGTGCCTGGAGTCCAGGGAATTCCGGCTATGGCTACACCTTC. Translation gives CAWSPGNSGYGYTF.

The J gene is TRBJ1-6, the V gene TRBV7-6, with D tentatively TRBD1 (5 bases). The CDR3 contains 15 residues. Germline V gene sequence: CDR1 SGHVS, CDR2 FNYEAQ. Trimming removed 1 base at V and 3 bases at J, with 7 bases between. DNA of the CDR3: TGTGCCAGCAGCTTAGGGCAGGGCTATAATTCACCCCTCCACTTT. This gives the protein CASSLGQGYNSPLHF. Drawing the rest from reference TRBV7-6 and TRBJ1-6, the complete variable domain is GAGVSQSPRYKVTKRGQDVALRCDPISGHVSLYWYRQALGQGPEFLTYFNYEAQQDKSGLPNDRFSAERPEGSISTLTIQRTEQRDSAMYRCASSLGQGYNSPLHFGNGTRLTVT.

The J gene is TRBJ1-2, the V gene TRBV11-2; D is perhaps TRBD1 (5 bases). The CDR3 runs 14 residues. Germline CDR1 and CDR2: SGHAT and FQNNGV. V gave up 4 bases and J gave up 3 bases, with 12 bases separating them. The CDR3 reads CASSSRQSDYGYTF. The CDR3 DNA reads TGTGCCAGCAGCTCCAGACAGTCTGACTATGGCTACACCTTC.

The rearrangement joins TRBV7-8 to TRBJ2-7, with D perhaps TRBD2 (7 bases). CDR1 is SGHVS and CDR2 is FQNEAQ in the germline V gene. The CDR3 runs to 19 residues. The V end was cut by 2 bases, the J end by 6 bases, with 29 bases between. The CDR3 DNA reads TGTGCCAGCAGCTTAAAACTATGGGGTGAGGAGGGGGGGGCCTCCGAGCAGTACTTC. Translation: CASSLKLWGEEGGASEQYF.

The V gene is TRBV5-1, the J gene TRBJ2-1; TRBD2 agrees at 8 bases. The germline CDR1 and CDR2 sequences are SGHRS and YFSETQ. The CDR3 has 15 amino acids. V lost 2 bases to trimming and J lost 6 bases; unmatched junction nucleotides: 7. As DNA, the CDR3 is TGCGCCAGCAGCTTAGGAGCGGGGGTTGGCAATGAGCAGTTCTTC. Translation gives CASSLGAGVGNEQFF. The full variable domain, rest sourced from reference TRBV5-1 and TRBJ2-1, is KAGVTQTPRYLIKTRGQQVTLSCSPISGHRSVSWYQQTPGQGLQFLFEYFSETQRNKGNFPGRFSGRQFSNSRSEMNVSTLELGDSALYLCASSLGAGVGNEQFFGPGTRLTVL.

The chain employs TRBV6-6 and TRBJ1-1; D possibly corresponds to TRBD1 (5 bases). The germline V gene has CDR1 MNHNY and CDR2 SVGAGI (reference sequence). The V and J ends lost 0 bases and 3 bases respectively, with 8 bases between them. This CDR3 contains 14 residues. CDR3 residues: CASSYSGGDTEAFF. The CDR3 DNA sequence: TGTGCCAGCAGTTACTCGGGGGGAGACACTGAAGCTTTCTTT.

J is TRBJ2-7 and V is TRBV5-1; 7 nucleotides align to TRBD1. V shed 4 bases, J shed 3 bases, and the junction held 7 bases outside the gene matches. This CDR3 comprises 14 residues. In germline, CDR1 is SGHRS, CDR2 YFSETQ. CDR3 region: CASSKTGPVYEQYF. DNA of the CDR3: TGCGCCAGCAGCAAGACAGGGCCGGTCTACGAGCAGTACTTC.

The chain combines TRBV6-6 with TRBJ2-6, with D perhaps matching TRBD1 (6 bases). The germline V gene encodes CDR1 MNHNY and CDR2 SVGAGI (reference sequence). The V and J ends lost 6 bases and 0 bases respectively, with 12 bases between them. The CDR3 has 16 amino acids. The CDR3: CASRQKGGSGANVLTF. The CDR3 DNA reads TGTGCCAGCAGGCAAAAAGGGGGCTCTGGGGCCAACGTCCTGACTTTC.

This clone is a singleton in its sample. V is TRBV2 and J is TRBJ2-7, with TRBD1 matching 7 bases. The CDR3 spans 12 residues. Per germline, CDR1 SNHLY and CDR2 FYNNEI. The junction had 3 bases not matched to a gene; V was cut back by 6 bases and J by 4 bases. Here the CDR3 reads CASRGTVYEQYF. As DNA, the CDR3 is TGTGCCAGCAGGGGGACAGTTTACGAGCAGTACTTC.

V gene TRBV7-9 combines with J gene TRBJ1-3; D unclear. CDR3 length: 14 residues. V gave up 5 bases and J gave up 2 bases, with 10 bases separating them. CDR1 is SEHNR, CDR2 FQNEAQ, per germline (reference sequence). CDR3 DNA sequence: TGTGCCAGCAGCAAGACTGATGCTGGAAACACCATATATTTT. Translating it yields CASSKTDAGNTIYF.

This rearrangement joins TRBV27 to TRBJ2-7, with TRBD1 matching 7 bases. The V and J ends lost 3 bases and 1 base, in that order; junction bases with no gene match: 9. Germline CDR1 reads MNHEY; CDR2 reads SMNVEV (reference sequence). The CDR3 contains 16 residues. For the CDR3, the DNA is TGTGCCAGCAGTTTGGGACCCCGGACAGGATCCTACGAGCAGTACTTC. Translation gives CASSLGPRTGSYEQYF.

J is TRBJ2-5 and V is TRBV6-5, with TRBD1 matching 8 bases. Germline assignment: CDR1 MNHEY and CDR2 SVGAGI. This CDR3 comprises 14 residues. V lost 7 bases and J lost 2; bases outside the gene matches: 6. The CDR3: CASTLDREQETQYF. The DNA of the CDR3 is TGTGCCAGCACCCTGGACAGGGAACAAGAGACCCAGTACTTC.

The V gene is TRBV5-1, the J gene TRBJ1-6; 10 nucleotides match TRBD1. The J segment lost 8 bases and the V segment lost 4 bases, leaving 9 bases of the junction unmatched. Germline CDR1 is SGHRS and CDR2 is YFSETQ. This CDR3 comprises 16 residues. For the CDR3, the DNA is TGCGCCAGCAGCCTGACAGGGGGCAGCGGGGATTCACCCCTCCACTTT. It yields the protein CASSLTGGSGDSPLHF.

This chain's CDR3 is CASSPTTYTLAKNIQYF. CDR3 in DNA: TGTGCCAGCAGTCCAACCACTTATACTCTAGCCAAAAACATTCAGTACTTC. The chain combines TRBV27 with TRBJ2-4; the D is unclear. CDR3 length: 17 residues. The V gene lost 5 bases and the J gene lost 0 bases, with 17 bases spanning the gap. Germline V gene lookup returns CDR1 MNHEY and CDR2 SMNVEV (reference sequence).

V usage is TRBV5-1 and J usage is TRBJ2-5; 8 positions match TRBD2. The V segment lost 2 bases and the J segment 5 bases; nucleotides outside the gene matches: 8. The CDR3 is 15 amino acids. Germline V gene data show CDR1 as SGHRS and CDR2 as YFSETQ. The CDR3 loop is CASSFISGSRETQYF. For the CDR3, the DNA is TGCGCCAGCAGCTTTATAAGCGGGAGCCGGGAGACCCAGTACTTC. Full variable domain (remainder filled in from reference TRBV5-1 and TRBJ2-5): KAGVTQTPRYLIKTRGQQVTLSCSPISGHRSVSWYQQTPGQGLQFLFEYFSETQRNKGNFPGRFSGRQFSNSRSEMNVSTLELGDSALYLCASSFISGSRETQYFGPGTRLLVL.

The rearrangement uses TRBV19 and TRBJ2-5; 7 nucleotides line up with TRBD1. With V trimmed by 3 bases and J by 4 bases, 8 bases remained unmatched. The CDR3 contains 15 residues. Germline loops: CDR1 LNHDA, CDR2 SQIVND (reference sequence). CDR3 in DNA: TGTGCCAGTAGTATGGGCAGGGGGTCTGGAGAGACCCAGTACTTC. Amino acid sequence: CASSMGRGSGETQYF. Full variable domain (remainder filled in from reference TRBV19 and TRBJ2-5): DGGITQSPKYLFRKEGQNVTLSCEQNLNHDAMYWYRQDPGQGLRLIYYSQIVNDFQKGDIAEGYSVSREKKESFPLTVTSAQKNPTAFYLCASSMGRGSGETQYFGPGTRLLVL.

The chain combines TRBV4-1 with TRBJ1-4; D remains unclear. V shed 1 base and J shed 5 bases, with 5 bases lying between them. CDR1 is MGHRA, CDR2 YSYEKL, per germline. The CDR3 covers 13 residues. The CDR3 nucleotides are TGCGCCAGCAGCCAAGGACTGAATGAAAAACTGTTTTTT. Residues: CASSQGLNEKLFF.

V is TRBV20-1 and J is TRBJ2-7; 12 positions match TRBD1. The V segment lost 3 bases and the J segment 2 bases; nucleotides outside the gene matches: 8. The CDR3 runs to 16 residues. CDR1 DFQATT and CDR2 SNEGSKA come from the germline V gene (reference sequence). CDR3 sequence reads: CSASAGQGALAYEQYF. In nucleotides, the CDR3 is TGCAGTGCTAGTGCGGGACAGGGGGCGCTAGCCTACGAGCAGTACTTC.